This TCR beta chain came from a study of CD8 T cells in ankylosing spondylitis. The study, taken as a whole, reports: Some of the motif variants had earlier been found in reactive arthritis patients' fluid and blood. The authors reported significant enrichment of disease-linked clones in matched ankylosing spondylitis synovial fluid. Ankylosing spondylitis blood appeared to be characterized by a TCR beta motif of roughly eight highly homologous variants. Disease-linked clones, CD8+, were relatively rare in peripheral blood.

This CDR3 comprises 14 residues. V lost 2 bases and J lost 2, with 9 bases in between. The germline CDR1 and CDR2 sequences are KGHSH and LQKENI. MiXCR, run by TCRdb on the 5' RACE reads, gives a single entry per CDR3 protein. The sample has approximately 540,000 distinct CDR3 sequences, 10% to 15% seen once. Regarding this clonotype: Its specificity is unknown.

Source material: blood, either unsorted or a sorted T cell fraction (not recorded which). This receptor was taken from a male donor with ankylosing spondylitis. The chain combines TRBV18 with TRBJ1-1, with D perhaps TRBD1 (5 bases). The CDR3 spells CASSPDSANTEAFF. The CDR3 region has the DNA TGTGCCAGCTCACCAGACAGCGCAAACACTGAAGCTTTCTTT.